Below are 5 T cell receptor beta chains sequenced from a single sample in a study of post-analysis software for immune sequencing data. TCR beta cDNA libraries had unique molecular identifiers. TCRdb re-derived calls from the PCR reads in MiXCR, one entry per CDR3 protein. This sample has about 400,000 distinct CDR3 sequences, with approximately 38% found just once. Notes on the study in general: Higher frequency in patients than in controls was seen for roughly five TRBV segments, with TRBV5-6, TRBV5-1 and TRBV20-1 among them.

Antigens for these TCRs are unknown. Sequences were obtained from blood. The source is a girl aged 5-17 years with multiple sclerosis.

V and J are TRBV29-1 and TRBJ2-5; 7 bases are a match to TRBD1. Unmatched junction bases numbered 8, after V lost 6 bases and J lost 4 bases. Germline lookup yields CDR1 SQVTM and CDR2 ANQGSEA. This CDR3 region has 13 residues. The CDR3 is CSVLNRGGETQYF. The CDR3 DNA follows: TGCAGCGTCCTAAACAGGGGTGGAGAGACCCAGTACTTC.

This clonotype appeared a few times. V and J are TRBV18 and TRBJ2-6; either TRBD1 or TRBD2 may supply D (5 bases each). The V gene lost 0 bases and the J gene lost 4 bases, with 13 bases spanning the gap. Germline V CDR1 and CDR2: KGHSH, LQKENI. This CDR3 region has 17 residues. The DNA of the CDR3 is TGTGCCAGCTCACCACCGGGGGATAAACCGGGGGCCAACGTCCTGACTTTC. This sequence encodes CASSPPGDKPGANVLTF.

This clonotype was seen a few times. The genes are TRBV6-5 and TRBJ1-1, with 10 bases matching TRBD1. Germline V gives CDR1 MNHEY, CDR2 SVGAGI. J gave up 5 bases and V 10 bases, and 7 bases lay outside the gene matches. The CDR3 has 13 residues. The CDR3 nucleotides are TGTGCCACCCGGACAGGGGGTGGTACTGAAGCTTTCTTT. This sequence encodes CATRTGGGTEAFF.

This chain connects TRBV7-8 to TRBJ2-1; the D is unclear. The length of the CDR3 is 13 residues. With 4 bases removed from V and 6 bases from J, the gap between germline ends came to 10 bases. Per the germline V gene, CDR1 is SGHVS and CDR2 is FQNEAQ. This chain's CDR3 is CASSSSSGNEQFF. In nucleotides, the CDR3 is TGTGCCAGCAGCTCCTCTTCGGGCAATGAGCAGTTCTTC.

This clonotype appeared a few times. The rearrangement joins TRBV4-2 to TRBJ1-5; D call uncertain. From germline, CDR1 is LGHNA and CDR2 YNFKEQ. V shed 4 bases and J shed 1 base, with 11 bases lying between them. The CDR3 is 15 amino acids. The CDR3 region has the DNA TGTGCCAGCAGCCCCCTAGACGGGAGCAATCAGCCCCAGCATTTT. Translation gives CASSPLDGSNQPQHF.